These 7 T cell receptor beta chains share one sample of origin, sequenced in a study of T cell responses to AZD1222 COVID-19 vaccine. The assay was immunoSEQ multiplex PCR, and TCRdb's table has in-frame clones only and misses some. The sample has roughly 130,000 clones, around 90% seen once. Specimen: peripheral blood, collected on day 0 of AZD1222 vaccination. The receptors stem from an adult in good health.

This clone was picked up one time. The chain joins TRBV12-3 or TRBV12-4 to TRBJ1-2; D uncertain. CDR3 length: 12 residues. V gave up 1 base and J gave up 6 bases, with 6 bases separating them. The CDR3 nucleotides read TGTGCCAGCAGTTTAGGCCAGCATGGCTACACCTTC. Encoded protein: CASSLGQHGYTF.

The chain couples TRBV30 to TRBJ1-1, with 9 positions matching TRBD1. Trimming took 0 bases from V and 6 from J; bases not matched to a gene: 11. Germline V gene lookup returns CDR1 GTSNPN and CDR2 SVGIG (reference sequence). The CDR3 length is 16 residues. CDR3 protein: CAWSVIFTGGRAEAFF. CDR3 nucleotide sequence: TGTGCCTGGAGTGTGATCTTTACAGGGGGCAGGGCTGAAGCTTTCTTT.

The rearrangement uses TRBV5-6 and TRBJ1-2; D remains unclear. The CDR3 length is 16 residues. Germline values: CDR1 SGHDT, CDR2 YYEEEE. Between the trimmed V and J ends, which lost 7 bases and 4 bases, there was a span of 23 bases. CDR3 in amino acids: CASAAGNSPYLYGYTF. The CDR3 nucleotides read TGTGCCAGCGCCGCCGGGAATTCCCCATATCTCTATGGCTACACCTTC.

The V call is TRBV10-2, the J call TRBJ1-5, with D possibly TRBD1 on 5 matching bases. Between the trimmed V and J ends, which lost 1 base and 5 bases, there was a span of 9 bases. The germline gives CDR1 WSHSY, CDR2 SAAADI. The CDR3 consists of 14 residues. The CDR3 DNA reads as TGCGCCAGCAGTGAGTTTGGGACCTATCAGCCCCAGCATTTT. It codes for CASSEFGTYQPQHF.

The rearrangement links TRBV7-2 to TRBJ2-3; 14 positions agree with TRBD2. CDR3 length: 17 amino acids. CDR1 and CDR2 from the germline V gene are SGHTA and FQGNSA. V trimming: 5 bases; J trimming: 1 base; junction bases outside the gene matches: 5. The CDR3 loop reads CASSPRLAGGGTDTQYF. The CDR3, as DNA: TGTGCCAGCAGCCCACGACTAGCGGGAGGGGGCACAGATACGCAGTATTTT.

The V gene is TRBV7-2, the J gene TRBJ1-5; D is ambiguous. Germline V gives CDR1 SGHTA, CDR2 FQGNSA. The CDR3 covers 13 residues. V lost 3 bases, J lost 4 bases, and 7 bases lay in between. CDR3 loop: CASSLAENQPQHF. In nucleotides, the CDR3 is TGTGCCAGCAGCTTGGCCGAGAATCAGCCCCAGCATTTT. Full variable domain (rest looked up from reference TRBV7-2 and TRBJ1-5): GAGVSQSPSNKVTEKGKDVELRCDPISGHTALYWYRQSLGQGLEFLIYFQGNSAPDKSGLPSDRFSAERTGGSVSTLTIQRTQQEDSAVYLCASSLAENQPQHFGDGTRLSIL.

DNA for the CDR3: TGCGCCAGCAGTGATTTCGACACCCCTTGGGGCGAGCAGTACTTC. As protein: CASSDFDTPWGEQYF. This chain connects TRBV10-2 to TRBJ2-7, with no clear D. CDR3 length: 15 residues. CDR1 WSHSY and CDR2 SAAADI come from the germline V gene. V was clipped by 3 bases and J by 6 bases, with 18 bases between them.